A few counts support the clone carrying this T cell receptor beta chain. The germline gives CDR1 LGHNA, CDR2 YSLEER. Deletions cut 4 bases from V and 4 bases from J, with 10 bases between. The CDR3 sequence is 13 residues long. A second about 6 to 12 cycle PCR used barcoded and J-beta primers. TCRdb analysed the 5' RACE reads with MiXCR anew, one entry per CDR3 protein. The table has about 780,000 distinct CDR3 sequences, 20% to 30% seen once; the top ten hold about 3%. This record belongs to a study of blood T cells in healthy people across ages. These data also featured in a second study, about T cells of mothers and their children.

The receptor was derived from a boy between 5 and 17 years old in good health. Material: blood. The genes are TRBV4-3 and TRBJ1-2; perhaps TRBD1 as D (5 bases). This CDR3 is CASSPSGIYGYTF. Written as DNA, the CDR3 is TGCGCCAGCAGCCCCTCAGGGATCTATGGCTACACCTTC.